What follows are 18 T cell receptor beta chains derived from one specimen sequenced in a study of PD-1 blockade in classical Hodgkin lymphoma. No patient escaped relapse after autologous stem cell transplantation, and brentuximab vedotin exposure varied. Data came from immunoSEQ multiplex PCR; TCRdb stores just in-frame clones and leaves some out. The table lists about 46,000 clones, over 70% of them singletons. The sample was peripheral blood mononuclear cells (PBMCs), taken before the second cycle of nivolumab. Source of these receptors: a human donor with classical Hodgkin lymphoma.

The rearrangement joins TRBV19 to TRBJ1-2; tentative D call: TRBD1 (6 bases). The V gene lost 4 bases and the J gene lost 4 bases, with 16 bases spanning the gap. Germline V gene sequence: CDR1 LNHDA, CDR2 SQIVND (reference sequence). This CDR3 spans 15 amino acids. CDR3 amino acids: CASSNRDTRSYGYTF. In DNA form, the CDR3 reads TGTGCCAGTAGTAACCGGGACACTAGAAGCTATGGCTACACCTTC.

The CDR3 region has the DNA TGCGCCAGCAGCTCGACTAGCGGGAGGACAGATACGCAGTATTTT. This sequence encodes CASSSTSGRTDTQYF. The V and J genes are TRBV5-1 and TRBJ2-3; 13 bases align to TRBD2. The CDR3 totals 15 residues. CDR1 SGHRS and CDR2 YFSETQ come from the germline V gene. J was trimmed by 3 bases and V by 3 bases; bases with no gene match: 1.

CDR3 bases: TGTGCCAGCAGCGACATACTAGCGGGCCCCACAGATACGCAGTATTTT. As protein: CASSDILAGPTDTQYF. This rearrangement joins TRBV7-9 to TRBJ2-3; 9 nucleotides align to TRBD2. Germline CDR1 is SEHNR and CDR2 is FQNEAQ (reference sequence). This CDR3 spans 16 amino acids. V lost 5 bases to trimming and J lost 2 bases; unmatched junction nucleotides: 8. Variable domain in full (rest from reference TRBV7-9 and TRBJ2-3): DTGVSQNPRHKITKRGQNVTFRCDPISEHNRLYWYRQTLGQGPEFLTYFQNEAQLEKSRLLSDRFSAERPKGSFSTLEIQRTEQGDSAMYLCASSDILAGPTDTQYFGPGTRLTVL.

The chain carries TRBV7-8 and TRBJ2-2; no clear D gene. Germline CDR1 reads SGHVS; CDR2 reads FQNEAQ. The CDR3 length is 14 residues. Trimming removed 0 bases at V and 1 base at J, with 3 bases between. The chain's CDR3 is CASSLAGNTGELFF. In DNA, the CDR3 is TGTGCCAGCAGCTTAGCAGGGAACACCGGGGAGCTGTTTTTT.

The sample holds one count of this clone. The chain is built from TRBV14 and TRBJ1-2; 7 nucleotides line up with TRBD1. From germline, CDR1 is SGHDN and CDR2 FVKESK. The CDR3 extends over 13 amino acids. V dropped 6 bases and J dropped 4; count of bases not matched to a gene: 5. CDR3 sequence reads: CASSYRGSYGYTF. For the CDR3, the DNA is TGTGCCAGCAGTTACAGGGGCTCCTATGGCTACACCTTC.

The chain uses TRBV5-1 and TRBJ1-2; 7 positions agree with TRBD1. CDR1 is SGHRS, CDR2 YFSETQ, per germline. Germline trimming cut 0 bases from V and 6 bases from J; bases unmatched to any gene: 5. The CDR3 has 14 residues. CDR3 sequence: CASSLGTGADGYTF. The CDR3 region has the DNA TGCGCCAGCAGCTTGGGAACAGGGGCCGATGGCTACACCTTC.

The DNA of the CDR3 is TGTGCCAGCAGCCAACCGGGACTAGCGGGGGTCTTGGATGAGCAGTACTTC. Translation gives CASSQPGLAGVLDEQYF. This rearrangement joins TRBV5-4 to TRBJ2-7; 14 bases map to TRBD2. CDR3 size: 17 residues. In germline, CDR1 is SGHNT, CDR2 YYREEE (reference sequence). J was trimmed by 7 bases and V by 4 bases; bases with no gene match: 13.

The chain joins TRBV11-3 to TRBJ2-1; TRBD2 agrees at 14 bases. Looked up from germline, CDR1 is SGHNT and CDR2 is YENEEA. After removal of 3 bases from V and 8 bases from J, the junction contained 12 bases not matched to a gene. The CDR3 has 18 amino acids. Written as DNA, the CDR3 is TGTGCCAGCAGCTTGCCCCGGGCCGGACTAGCGGGGGGCGATGAGCAGTTCTTC. Amino acid sequence: CASSLPRAGLAGGDEQFF.

The J gene is TRBJ2-5, the V gene TRBV7-2; 10 bases line up with TRBD1. Germline V gene lookup returns CDR1 SGHTA and CDR2 FQGNSA. CDR3 length: 13 amino acids. V lost 5 bases and J lost 5; bases outside the gene matches: 2. The CDR3 coding sequence is TGTGCCAGCAGCCTGGACAGGGGGGAGACCCAGTACTTC. Its translation: CASSLDRGETQYF.

This chain connects TRBV7-9 to TRBJ2-1; the D gene is possibly TRBD2 (5 bases). V was shortened by 1 base and J by 5 bases, with 12 bases between the two germline ends. Germline CDR1 reads SEHNR; CDR2 reads FQNEAQ (reference sequence). The CDR3 loop spans 15 amino acids. In nucleotides, the CDR3 is TGTGCCAGCAGCTTAGAGGACTTTTCGAACAATGAGCAGTTCTTC. It encodes CASSLEDFSNNEQFF.

This clone was counted between two and nine times. This sequence joins TRBV2 and TRBJ1-3, with D unresolved. V was trimmed by 1 base and J by 3 bases, leaving 10 bases between them. This CDR3 contains 15 residues. The germline V gene has CDR1 SNHLY and CDR2 FYNNEI. The CDR3 loop reads CASSEGTRNGNTIYF. CDR3 nucleotide sequence: TGTGCCAGCAGTGAAGGGACGAGAAATGGAAACACCATATATTTT.

The chain couples TRBV7-2 to TRBJ1-3; the D is unclear. The CDR3 runs 15 residues. CDR1 and CDR2 (germline): SGHTA, FQGNSA. The ends were cut back, 1 base at V and 0 bases at J, with 7 bases in the middle. CDR3 coding DNA: TGTGCCAGCAGCTTAGTCGCAAGCTCTGGAAACACCATATATTTT. Amino acids: CASSLVASSGNTIYF.

The V call is TRBV19, the J call TRBJ2-7, with 7 nucleotides matching TRBD2. This CDR3 has 14 residues. The junction had 5 bases not matched to a gene; V was cut back by 4 bases and J by 2 bases. Looked up from germline, CDR1 is LNHDA and CDR2 is SQIVND (reference sequence). The CDR3 DNA sequence: TGTGCCAGTAGTAAGGGGACTACCACCTACGAGCAGTACTTC. Its translation: CASSKGTTTYEQYF. Full variable domain (missing parts from reference TRBV19 and TRBJ2-7): DGGITQSPKYLFRKEGQNVTLSCEQNLNHDAMYWYRQDPGQGLRLIYYSQIVNDFQKGDIAEGYSVSREKKESFPLTVTSAQKNPTAFYLCASSKGTTTYEQYFGPGTRLTVT.

The table lists this clone with a few counts. This chain uses TRBV30 with TRBJ1-4; no reliable D call. CDR3 length equals 13 residues. V lost 8 bases and J 5 bases, leaving 15 bases between the germline ends. Per the germline V gene, CDR1 is GTSNPN and CDR2 is SVGIG (reference sequence). The CDR3 region is CALLRPENEKLFF. CDR3 sequence (DNA): TGTGCCCTCCTGCGCCCAGAGAATGAAAAACTGTTTTTT.

CDR3 sequence reads: CASSRTRDTYEQYF. CDR3 in DNA: TGTGCCAGCAGCCGAACCCGGGACACTTACGAGCAGTACTTC. The chain couples TRBV11-2 to TRBJ2-7; weak D call: TRBD1 (6 bases). The germline V and J ends were trimmed by 5 bases and 4 bases, with 15 bases remaining between them. This CDR3 spans 14 amino acids. Germline V CDR1 and CDR2: SGHAT, FQNNGV.

The chain employs TRBV18 and TRBJ1-4; D ambiguous. Germline V lookup: CDR1 KGHSH, CDR2 LQKENI. V lost 5 bases and J lost 5, with 18 bases in between. The CDR3 sequence is 16 residues long. The CDR3 coding sequence is TGTGCCAGCTCATCCACCCGGGAGGATGTGAATGAAAAACTGTTTTTT. As protein: CASSSTREDVNEKLFF.

The chain couples TRBV5-5 to TRBJ1-1; D not resolved. Trimming took off 1 base at V and 4 bases at J, with 14 bases between the two ends. The CDR3 is made up of 15 amino acids. CDR1 and CDR2 (germline): SGHKS, YYEKEE (reference sequence). For the CDR3, the DNA is TGTGCCAGCAGCTTGTATCCGGGAGTGGGCACTGAAGCTTTCTTT. It encodes CASSLYPGVGTEAFF.

The chain joins TRBV28 to TRBJ2-5; 7 positions agree with TRBD2. CDR1 is MDHEN, CDR2 SYDVKM, per germline. With V trimmed by 6 bases and J by 3 bases, 19 bases remained unmatched. CDR3 size: 18 residues. CDR3 DNA sequence: TGTGCCAGCAGCCCCCCGGGGAGGACTAGACGTTCGGAAGAGACCCAGTACTTC. Its protein is CASSPPGRTRRSEETQYF.